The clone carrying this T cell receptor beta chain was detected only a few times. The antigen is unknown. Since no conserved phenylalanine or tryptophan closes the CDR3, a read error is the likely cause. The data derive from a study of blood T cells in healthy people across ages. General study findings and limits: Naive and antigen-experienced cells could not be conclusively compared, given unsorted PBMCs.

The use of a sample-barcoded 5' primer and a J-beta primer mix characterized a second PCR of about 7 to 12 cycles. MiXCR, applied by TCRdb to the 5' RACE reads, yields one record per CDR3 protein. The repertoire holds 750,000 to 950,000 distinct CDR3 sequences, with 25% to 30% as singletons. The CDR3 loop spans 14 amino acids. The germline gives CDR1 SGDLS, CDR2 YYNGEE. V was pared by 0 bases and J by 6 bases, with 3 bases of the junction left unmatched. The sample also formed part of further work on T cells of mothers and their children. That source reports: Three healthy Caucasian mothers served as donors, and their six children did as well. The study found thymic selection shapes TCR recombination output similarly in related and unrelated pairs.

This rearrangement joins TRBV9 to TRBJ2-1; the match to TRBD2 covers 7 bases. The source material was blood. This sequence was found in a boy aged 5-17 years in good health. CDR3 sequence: CASSVVAGVNEQFL. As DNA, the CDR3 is TGTGCCAGCAGCGTAGTGGCGGGGGTCAATGAGCAGTTCCTC.